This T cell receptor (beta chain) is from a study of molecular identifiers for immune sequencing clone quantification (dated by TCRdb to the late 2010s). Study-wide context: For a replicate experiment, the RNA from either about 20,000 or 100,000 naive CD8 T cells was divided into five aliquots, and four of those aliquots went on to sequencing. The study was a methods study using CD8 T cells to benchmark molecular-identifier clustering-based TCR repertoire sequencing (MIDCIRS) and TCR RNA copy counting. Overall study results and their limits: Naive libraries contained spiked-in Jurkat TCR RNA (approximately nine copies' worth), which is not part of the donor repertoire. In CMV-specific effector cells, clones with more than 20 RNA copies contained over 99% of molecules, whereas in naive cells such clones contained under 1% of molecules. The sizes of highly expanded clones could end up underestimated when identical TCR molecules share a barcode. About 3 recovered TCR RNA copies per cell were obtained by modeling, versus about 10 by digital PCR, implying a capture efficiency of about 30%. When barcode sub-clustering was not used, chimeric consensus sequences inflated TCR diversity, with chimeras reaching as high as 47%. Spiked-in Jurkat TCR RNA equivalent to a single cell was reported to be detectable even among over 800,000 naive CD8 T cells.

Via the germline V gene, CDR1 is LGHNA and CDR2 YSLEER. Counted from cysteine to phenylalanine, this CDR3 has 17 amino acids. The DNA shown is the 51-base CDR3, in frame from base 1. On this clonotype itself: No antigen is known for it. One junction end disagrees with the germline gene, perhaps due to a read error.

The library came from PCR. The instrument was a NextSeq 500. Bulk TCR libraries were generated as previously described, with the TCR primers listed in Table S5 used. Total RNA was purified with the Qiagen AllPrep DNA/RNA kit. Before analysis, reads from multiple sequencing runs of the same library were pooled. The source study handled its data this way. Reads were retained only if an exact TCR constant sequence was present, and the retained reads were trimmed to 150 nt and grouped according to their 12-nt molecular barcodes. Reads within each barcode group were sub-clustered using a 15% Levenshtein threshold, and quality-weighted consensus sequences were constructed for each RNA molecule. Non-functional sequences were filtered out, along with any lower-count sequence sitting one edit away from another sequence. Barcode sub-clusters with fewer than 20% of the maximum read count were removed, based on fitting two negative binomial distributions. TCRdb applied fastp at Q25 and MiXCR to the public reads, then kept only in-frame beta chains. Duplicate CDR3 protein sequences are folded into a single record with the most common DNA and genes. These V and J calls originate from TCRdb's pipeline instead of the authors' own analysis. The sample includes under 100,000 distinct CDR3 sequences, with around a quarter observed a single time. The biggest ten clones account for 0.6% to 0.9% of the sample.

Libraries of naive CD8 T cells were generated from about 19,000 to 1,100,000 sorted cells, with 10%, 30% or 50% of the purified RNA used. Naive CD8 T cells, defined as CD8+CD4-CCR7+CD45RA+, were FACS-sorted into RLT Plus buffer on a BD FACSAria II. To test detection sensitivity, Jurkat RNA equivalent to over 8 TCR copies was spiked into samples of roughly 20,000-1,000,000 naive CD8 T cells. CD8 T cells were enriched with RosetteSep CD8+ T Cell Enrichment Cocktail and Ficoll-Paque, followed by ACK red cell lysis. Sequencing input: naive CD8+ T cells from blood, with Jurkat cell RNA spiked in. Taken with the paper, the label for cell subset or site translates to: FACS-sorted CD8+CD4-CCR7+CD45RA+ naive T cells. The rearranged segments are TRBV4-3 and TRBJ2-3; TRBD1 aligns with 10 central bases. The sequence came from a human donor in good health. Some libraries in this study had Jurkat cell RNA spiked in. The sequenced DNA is TGCGCCAGCGGCCAAACCACCGGGACAGGGGGCACAGATACGCAGTATTTT. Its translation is CASGQTTGTGGTDTQYF.